This T cell receptor beta chain is drawn from a study of T cell responses to AZD1222 COVID-19 vaccine. Turning to the study itself: Analyses pooled second doses at about 4 or about 12 weeks. Findings and limits, study-wide: Repertoires were collected only later (after the peak T cell response had occurred).

About this clone: Antigen specificity is unknown.

Here immunoSEQ multiplex PCR was the method, and the copy in TCRdb shows in-frame clones only, minus some. Of some 150,000 clones listed, about 93% were seen once; the top ten hold under 2%. The receptor comes from an adult in good health. The source was peripheral blood, collected on day 0 of AZD1222 vaccination.

The CDR3 spells CASSPPGRATGNTIYF. The CDR3 nucleotides are TGTGCCAGCTCACCACCGGGCAGGGCGACTGGAAACACCATATATTTT. The chain is built from TRBV18 and TRBJ1-3; the D gene is possibly TRBD1 (5 bases). The germline CDR1 and CDR2 sequences are KGHSH and LQKENI. The CDR3 length is 16 residues. V was cut by 0 bases and J by 2 bases, with 11 bases left in between.